Listed here is a single T cell receptor beta chain. This record belongs to a study of blood T cell repertoires in COVID-19. Study background: Researchers got acute and convalescent COVID-19 samples from the United States, Italy and Spain. PBMCs, B-cell-depleted T cells, or T cells provided the cDNA or gDNA that made up the material.

The CDR3 has 16 residues. Trimming left V 4 bases short and J 0 bases short, with 15 bases between. While infection was still active, Seattle patients were enrolled and then followed longitudinally. Study processing details: Estimation of nucleated cell counts was performed using reference gene primer amplification. The data were produced by immunoSEQ multiplex PCR, yet TCRdb's version contains in-frame clones alone and is incomplete. The D gene and trimming were derived from the DNA, and the V and J assignments and clone size from that table. The table has roughly 150,000 clones, 80% to 90% seen once; the top ten hold about an eighth.

V usage is TRBV23-1 and J usage is TRBJ2-5, with D maybe TRBD2 (6 bases). TRBV23-1 is given ORF status, its function remaining uncertain. Material: peripheral blood. This TCR derives from a man between 18 and 35 years old with COVID-19, enrolled during active disease. The CDR3 DNA sequence: TGCGCCAGCAGTCCCGGGGGTCAGACCAACCAAGAGACCCAGTACTTC. Protein product: CASSPGGQTNQETQYF.